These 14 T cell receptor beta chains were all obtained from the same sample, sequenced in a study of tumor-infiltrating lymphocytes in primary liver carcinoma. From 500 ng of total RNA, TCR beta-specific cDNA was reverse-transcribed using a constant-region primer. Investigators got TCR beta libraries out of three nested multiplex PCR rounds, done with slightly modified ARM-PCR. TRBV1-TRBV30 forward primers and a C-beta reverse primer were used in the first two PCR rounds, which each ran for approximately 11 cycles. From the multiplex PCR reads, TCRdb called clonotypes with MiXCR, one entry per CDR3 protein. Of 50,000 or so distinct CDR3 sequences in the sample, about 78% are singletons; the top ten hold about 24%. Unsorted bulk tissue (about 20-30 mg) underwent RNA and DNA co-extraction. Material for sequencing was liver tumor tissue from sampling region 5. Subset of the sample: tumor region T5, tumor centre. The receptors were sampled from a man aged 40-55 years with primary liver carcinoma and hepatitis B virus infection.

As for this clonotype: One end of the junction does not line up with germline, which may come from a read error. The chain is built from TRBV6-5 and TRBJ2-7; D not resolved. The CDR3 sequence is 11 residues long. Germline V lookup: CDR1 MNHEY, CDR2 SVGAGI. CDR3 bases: TGTGCAAGCAGTTCGTGTCGCGAGCAGTACTTC. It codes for CASSSCREQYF.

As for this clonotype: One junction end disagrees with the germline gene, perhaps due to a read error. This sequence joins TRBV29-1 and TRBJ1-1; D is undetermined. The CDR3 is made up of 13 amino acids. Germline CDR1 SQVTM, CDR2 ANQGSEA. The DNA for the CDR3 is TGCGGCGTTGAAGCAGGCATGAACACTGAAGCTTTCTTT. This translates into CGVEAGMNTEAFF.

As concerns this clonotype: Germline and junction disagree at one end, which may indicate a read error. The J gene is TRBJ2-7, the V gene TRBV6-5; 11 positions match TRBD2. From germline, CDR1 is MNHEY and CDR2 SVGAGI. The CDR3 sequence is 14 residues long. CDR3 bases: TGTGCCATCAGGGGACTAGCGGACGTCTACGGGCAGTACTTC. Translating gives CAIRGLADVYGQYF.

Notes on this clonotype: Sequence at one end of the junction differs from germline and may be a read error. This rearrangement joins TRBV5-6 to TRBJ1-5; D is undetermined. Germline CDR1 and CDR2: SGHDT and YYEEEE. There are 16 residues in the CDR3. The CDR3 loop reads CASSWMGWPSNHPQHF. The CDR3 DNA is TGTGCCAGCAGCTGGATGGGGTGGCCTAGCAATCATCCCCAGCATTTT.

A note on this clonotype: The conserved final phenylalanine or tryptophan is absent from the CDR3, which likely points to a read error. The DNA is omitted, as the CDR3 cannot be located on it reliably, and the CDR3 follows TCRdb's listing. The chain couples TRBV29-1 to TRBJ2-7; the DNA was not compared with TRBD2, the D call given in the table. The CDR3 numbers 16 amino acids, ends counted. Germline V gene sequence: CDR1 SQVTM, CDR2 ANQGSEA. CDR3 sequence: CSAMTSGTGTPYEQLL.

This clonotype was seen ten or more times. This CDR3 is CASSPSGTNYGYTF. The CDR3 nucleotides read TGTGCCAGCAGCCCCTCGGGGACTAACTATGGCTACACCTTC. V gene TRBV12-3 or TRBV12-4 combines with J gene TRBJ1-2; D remains ambiguous. The CDR3 covers 14 residues. Trimming removed 6 bases from V and 0 bases from J, with 11 bases in between.

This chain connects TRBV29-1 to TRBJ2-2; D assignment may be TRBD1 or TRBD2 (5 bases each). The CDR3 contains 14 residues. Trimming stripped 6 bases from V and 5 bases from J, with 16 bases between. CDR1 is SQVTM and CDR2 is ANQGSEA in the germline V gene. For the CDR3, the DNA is TGCAGCGTCGTCGGTCCGGGACCAACCGGGGAGCTGTTTTTT. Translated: CSVVGPGPTGELFF.

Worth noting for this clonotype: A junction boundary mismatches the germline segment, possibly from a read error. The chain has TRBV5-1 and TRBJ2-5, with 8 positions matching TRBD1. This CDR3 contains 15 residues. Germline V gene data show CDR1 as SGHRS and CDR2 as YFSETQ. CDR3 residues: CACRAQGGSEETQYF. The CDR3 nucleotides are TGCGCCTGCCGCGCACAGGGGGGCTCGGAGGAGACACAGTACTTC.

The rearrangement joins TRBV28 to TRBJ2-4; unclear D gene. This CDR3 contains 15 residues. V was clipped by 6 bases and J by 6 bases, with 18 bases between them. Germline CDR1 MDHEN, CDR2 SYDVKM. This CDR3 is CASSPPRLARNIQYF. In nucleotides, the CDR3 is TGTGCCAGCAGCCCTCCCCGGCTGGCAAGAAACATTCAGTACTTC.

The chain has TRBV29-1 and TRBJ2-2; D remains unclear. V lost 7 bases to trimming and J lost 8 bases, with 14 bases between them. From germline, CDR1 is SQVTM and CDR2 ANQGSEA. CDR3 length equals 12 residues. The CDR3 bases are TGCAGCGCCGACTGGGGAACAGGGGAGCTGTTTTTT. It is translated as CSADWGTGELFF.

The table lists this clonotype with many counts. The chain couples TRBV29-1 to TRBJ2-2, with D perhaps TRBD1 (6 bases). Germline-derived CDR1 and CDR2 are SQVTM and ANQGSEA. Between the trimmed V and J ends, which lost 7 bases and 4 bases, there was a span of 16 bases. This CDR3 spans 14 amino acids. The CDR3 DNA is TGCAGCGGTGCGACAGGCAGTGGCACCGGGGAGCTGTTTTTT. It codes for CSGATGSGTGELFF.

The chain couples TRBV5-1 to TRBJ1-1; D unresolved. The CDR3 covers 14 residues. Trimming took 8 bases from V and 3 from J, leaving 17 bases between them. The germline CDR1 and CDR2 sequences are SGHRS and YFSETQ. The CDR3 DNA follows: TGCGCCAGTAGCGCCGCCGGTGGGCACACTGAAGCTTTCTTT. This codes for CASSAAGGHTEAFF.

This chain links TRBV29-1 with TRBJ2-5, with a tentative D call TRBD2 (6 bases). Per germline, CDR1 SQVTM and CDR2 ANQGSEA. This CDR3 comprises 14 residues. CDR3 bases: TGCAACTGCCATGTCGGGGCGGGGCAAGAGACCCAGTACTTC. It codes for CNCHVGAGQETQYF.

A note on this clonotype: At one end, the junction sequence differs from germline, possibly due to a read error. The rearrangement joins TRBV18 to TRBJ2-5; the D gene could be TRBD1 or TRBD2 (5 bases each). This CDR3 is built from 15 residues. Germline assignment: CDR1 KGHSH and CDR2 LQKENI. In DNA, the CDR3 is TGTACCAGCTCACCAGCAACCGGGACGCGGGAGACCCAGTACTTC. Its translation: CTSSPATGTRETQYF.